This T cell receptor (beta chain) originates from a study of blood T cell repertoires in COVID-19. The V gene lost 2 bases and the J gene lost 3 bases, with 5 bases spanning the gap. The CDR3 has 12 residues. Germline CDR1 SNHLY, CDR2 FYNNEI. Data came from immunoSEQ multiplex PCR; TCRdb stores just in-frame clones and leaves some out. The sample lists over 200,000 clones, 88% occurring once. This clone was observed a single time. The source material was peripheral blood. The chain uses TRBV2 and TRBJ2-7; no definite D call. This clonotype originated in a man aged 18 to 29 with active or convalescent COVID-19. This CDR3 is CASSESIYEQYF. The CDR3 DNA follows: TGTGCCAGCAGTGAATCCATCTACGAGCAGTACTTC.